This T cell receptor beta chain was identified during a study of blood T cell repertoires in COVID-19. Patients of the Seattle cohort, enrolled during active infection, were followed longitudinally. Under the authors' procedure: Reference gene primer amplification in the assay estimated nucleated cell counts. The table came from immunoSEQ multiplex PCR; TCRdb's copy has only in-frame clones and leaves some out. Clone size and V and J calls were adopted from that table, with D and trimming inferred from the DNA. The profile covers 120,000 or so clones, with 81% appearing a single time and approximately 18% taken by the ten largest. The V gene lost 0 bases and the J gene lost 3 bases, with 10 bases spanning the gap. Germline V lookup: CDR1 SGDLS, CDR2 YYNGEE. The CDR3 sequence is 15 residues long.

The sequence was collected from a man aged 25 to 40 with COVID-19, enrolled during active disease. The sample was peripheral blood. The chain uses TRBV9 and TRBJ2-1; D might be TRBD2 (6 bases). CDR3 bases: TGTGCCAGCAGCGTAGACCCGGACTACTACAATGAGCAGTTCTTC. This sequence encodes CASSVDPDYYNEQFF.